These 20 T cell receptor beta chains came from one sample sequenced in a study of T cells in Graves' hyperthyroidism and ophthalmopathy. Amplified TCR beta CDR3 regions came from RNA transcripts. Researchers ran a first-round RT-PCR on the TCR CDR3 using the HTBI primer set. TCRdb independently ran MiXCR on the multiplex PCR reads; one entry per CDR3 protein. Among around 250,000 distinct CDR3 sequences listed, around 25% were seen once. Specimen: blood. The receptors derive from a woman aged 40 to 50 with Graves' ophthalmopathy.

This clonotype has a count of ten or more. This CDR3 reads CGGVLNTGELFF. CDR3 bases: TGCGGAGGGGTTCTGAACACCGGGGAGCTGTTTTTT. The chain is built from TRBV29-1 and TRBJ2-2; the D gene is possibly TRBD2 (6 bases). Germline CDR1 is SQVTM and CDR2 is ANQGSEA. The CDR3 is made up of 12 amino acids.

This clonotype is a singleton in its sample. CDR3 in DNA: TGTGCCAGCACCACTCCGGGGGGTCGGTTCGAAGAGACCCAGTACTTC. Amino acids: CASTTPGGRFEETQYF. V usage is TRBV6-1 and J usage is TRBJ2-5; the match to TRBD2 covers 7 bases. Germline V CDR1 and CDR2: MNHNS, SASEGT. The CDR3 has 16 residues. V shed 7 bases and J 3 bases; nucleotides not matched to a gene: 14.

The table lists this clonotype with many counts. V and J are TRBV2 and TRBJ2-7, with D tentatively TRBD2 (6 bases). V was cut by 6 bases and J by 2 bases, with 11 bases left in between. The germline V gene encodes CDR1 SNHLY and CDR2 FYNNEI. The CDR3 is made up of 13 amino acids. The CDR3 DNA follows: TGTGCCAGCAGGGGGGACTGGCCCTACGAGCAGTACTTC. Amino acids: CASRGDWPYEQYF. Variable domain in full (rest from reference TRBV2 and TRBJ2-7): EPEVTQTPSHQVTQMGQEVILRCVPISNHLYFYWYRQILGQKVEFLVSFYNNEISEKSEIFDDQFSVERPDGSNFTLKIRSTKLEDSAMYFCASRGDWPYEQYFGPGTRLTVT.

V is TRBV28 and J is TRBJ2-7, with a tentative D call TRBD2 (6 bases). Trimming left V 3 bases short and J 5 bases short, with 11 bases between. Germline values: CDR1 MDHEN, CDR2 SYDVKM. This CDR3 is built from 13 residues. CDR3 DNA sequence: TGTGCCAGCAGTTTTGGGGCGGGGAACGAGCAGTACTTC. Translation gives CASSFGAGNEQYF. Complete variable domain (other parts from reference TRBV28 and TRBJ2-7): DVKVTQSSRYLVKRTGEKVFLECVQDMDHENMFWYRQDPGLGLRLIYFSYDVKMKEKGDIPEGYSVSREKKERFSLILESASTNQTSMYLCASSFGAGNEQYFGPGTRLTVT.

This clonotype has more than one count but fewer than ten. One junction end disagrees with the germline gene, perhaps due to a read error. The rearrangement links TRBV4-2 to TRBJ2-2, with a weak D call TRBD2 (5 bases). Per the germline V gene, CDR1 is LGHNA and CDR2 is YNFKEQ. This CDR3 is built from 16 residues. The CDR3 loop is CAGSQEASLGTGELFF. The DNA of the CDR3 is TGTGCCGGCAGCCAAGAGGCTAGCTTGGGCACCGGGGAGCTGTTTTTT.

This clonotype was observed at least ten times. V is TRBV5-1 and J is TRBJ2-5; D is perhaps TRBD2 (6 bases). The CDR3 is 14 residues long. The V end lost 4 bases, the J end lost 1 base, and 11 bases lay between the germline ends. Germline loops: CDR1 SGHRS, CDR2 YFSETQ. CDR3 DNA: TGCGCCAGCAGCGGGCGGCGGGGCCAAGAGACCCAGTACTTC. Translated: CASSGRRGQETQYF.

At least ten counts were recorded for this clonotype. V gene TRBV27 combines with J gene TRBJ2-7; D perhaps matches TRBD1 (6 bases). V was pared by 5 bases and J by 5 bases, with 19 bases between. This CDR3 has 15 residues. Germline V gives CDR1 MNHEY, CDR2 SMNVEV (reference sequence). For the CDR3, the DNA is TGTGCCAGCAGTCCCCTAAACGGACAGTTCCACGAGCAGTACTTC. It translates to CASSPLNGQFHEQYF.

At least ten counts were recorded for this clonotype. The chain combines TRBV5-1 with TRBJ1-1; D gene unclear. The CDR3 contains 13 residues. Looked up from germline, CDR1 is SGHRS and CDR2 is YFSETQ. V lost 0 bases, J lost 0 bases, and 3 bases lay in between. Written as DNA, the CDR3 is TGCGCCAGCAGCTTGGCCGTGAACACTGAAGCTTTCTTT. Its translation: CASSLAVNTEAFF.

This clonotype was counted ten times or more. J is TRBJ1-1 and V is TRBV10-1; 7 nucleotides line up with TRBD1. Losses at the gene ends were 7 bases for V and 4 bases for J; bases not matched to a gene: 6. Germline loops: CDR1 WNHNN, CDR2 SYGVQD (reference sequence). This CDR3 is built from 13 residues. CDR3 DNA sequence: TGCGCCAGCACAACACAGGGGTGCACTGAAGCTTTCTTT. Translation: CASTTQGCTEAFF.

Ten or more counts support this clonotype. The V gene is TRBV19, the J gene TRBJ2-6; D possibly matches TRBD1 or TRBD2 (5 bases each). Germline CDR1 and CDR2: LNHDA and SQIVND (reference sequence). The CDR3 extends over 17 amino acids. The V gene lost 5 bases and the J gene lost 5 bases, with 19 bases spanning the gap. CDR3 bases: TGTGCCAGTAGTGCGTCCCAGGGAGTTTCCCGGGCCAACGTCCTGACTTTC. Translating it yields CASSASQGVSRANVLTF.

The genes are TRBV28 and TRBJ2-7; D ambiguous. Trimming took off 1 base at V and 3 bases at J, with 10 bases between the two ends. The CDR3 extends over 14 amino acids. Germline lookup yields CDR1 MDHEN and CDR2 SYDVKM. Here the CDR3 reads CASSLSPRLYEQYF. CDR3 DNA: TGTGCCAGCAGTTTATCCCCTCGGCTCTACGAGCAGTACTTC.

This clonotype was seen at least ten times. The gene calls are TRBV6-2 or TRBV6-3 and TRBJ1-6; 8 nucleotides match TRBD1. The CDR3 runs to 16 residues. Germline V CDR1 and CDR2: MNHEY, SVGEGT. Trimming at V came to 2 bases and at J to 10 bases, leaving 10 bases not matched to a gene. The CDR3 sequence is CASSYPGDRMESPLHF. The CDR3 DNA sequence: TGTGCCAGCAGTTACCCGGGGGACAGGATGGAATCACCCCTCCACTTT.

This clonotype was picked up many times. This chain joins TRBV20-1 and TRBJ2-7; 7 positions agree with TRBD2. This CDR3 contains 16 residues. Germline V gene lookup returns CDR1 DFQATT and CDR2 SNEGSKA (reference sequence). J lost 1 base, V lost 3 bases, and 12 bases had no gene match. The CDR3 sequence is CSASGGWADRSYEQYF. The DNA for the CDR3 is TGCAGTGCTAGCGGGGGGTGGGCAGATAGGTCCTACGAGCAGTACTTC.

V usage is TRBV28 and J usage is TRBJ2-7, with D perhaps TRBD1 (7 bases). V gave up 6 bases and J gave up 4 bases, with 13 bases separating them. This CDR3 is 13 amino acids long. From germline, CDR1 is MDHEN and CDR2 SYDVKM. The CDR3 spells CASRQTGRYEQYF. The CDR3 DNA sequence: TGTGCCAGCAGACAGACAGGGAGGTACGAGCAGTACTTC.

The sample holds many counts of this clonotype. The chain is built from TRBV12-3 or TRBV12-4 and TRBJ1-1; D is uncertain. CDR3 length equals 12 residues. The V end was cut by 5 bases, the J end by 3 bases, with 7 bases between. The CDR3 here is CASSPIDTEAFF. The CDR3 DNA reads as TGTGCCAGCAGTCCTATCGACACTGAAGCTTTCTTT.

The CDR3 here is CASSFMTSGSGSYEQYF. CDR3 DNA: TGTGCCAGCAGTTTTATGACTAGCGGGAGTGGGTCCTACGAGCAGTACTTC. The rearrangement uses TRBV28 and TRBJ2-7; 12 positions match TRBD2. The ends lost 3 bases at V and 1 base at J; junction bases unmatched: 7. CDR1 MDHEN and CDR2 SYDVKM come from the germline V gene. The CDR3 consists of 17 residues.

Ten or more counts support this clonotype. This CDR3 reads CASSDLRVGAEAFF. The CDR3 region has the DNA TGTGCCAGCAGTGACCTCCGCGTGGGGGCTGAAGCTTTCTTT. The chain links TRBV2 to TRBJ1-1; D might be TRBD1 (5 bases). Germline assignment: CDR1 SNHLY and CDR2 FYNNEI. The V and J ends lost 3 bases and 6 bases respectively, with 14 bases between them. CDR3 length: 14 amino acids.

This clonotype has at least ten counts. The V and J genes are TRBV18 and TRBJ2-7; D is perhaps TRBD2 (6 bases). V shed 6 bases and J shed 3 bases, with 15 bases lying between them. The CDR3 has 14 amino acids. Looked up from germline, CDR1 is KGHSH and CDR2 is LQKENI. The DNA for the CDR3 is TGTGCCAGCTCTCGCTCCGGGACTGACTACGAGCAGTACTTC. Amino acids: CASSRSGTDYEQYF.

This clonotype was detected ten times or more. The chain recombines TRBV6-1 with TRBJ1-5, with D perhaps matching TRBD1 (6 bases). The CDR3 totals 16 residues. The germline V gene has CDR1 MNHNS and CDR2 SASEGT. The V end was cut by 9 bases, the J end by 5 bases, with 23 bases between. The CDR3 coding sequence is TGTGCCAGTAGAGAAACCAACACAGGGTTTCATCAGCCCCAGCATTTT. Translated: CASRETNTGFHQPQHF.

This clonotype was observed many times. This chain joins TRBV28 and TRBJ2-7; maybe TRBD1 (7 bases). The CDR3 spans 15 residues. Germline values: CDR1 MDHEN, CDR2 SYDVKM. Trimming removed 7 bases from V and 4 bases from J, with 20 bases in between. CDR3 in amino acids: CASTGDDRAGYEQYF. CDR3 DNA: TGTGCCAGCACCGGTGATGACAGGGCGGGATACGAGCAGTACTTC.